This T cell receptor (beta chain) was retrieved from a study of T cell responses to AZD1222 COVID-19 vaccine. Notes on the study in general: Receipt of two AZD1222 doses was followed by a rise in Spike-specific TCR breadth and depth.

The CDR3 contains 14 residues. Unmatched junction bases numbered 3, after V lost 5 bases and J lost 0 bases. Germline V gene sequence: CDR1 LNHDA, CDR2 SQIVND (reference sequence). Here immunoSEQ multiplex PCR was the method, and the copy in TCRdb shows in-frame clones only, minus some. In all, the sample yields over 120,000 clones. Notes on this clone: Its target is unknown.

This clonotype was sampled from an adult in good health. The chain employs TRBV19 and TRBJ1-1; TRBD1 matches 7 bases. Material for sequencing was peripheral blood. CDR3 in amino acids: CASSWTGVNTEAFF. Here the CDR3 DNA reads TGTGCCAGTAGTTGGACAGGAGTGAACACTGAAGCTTTCTTT.